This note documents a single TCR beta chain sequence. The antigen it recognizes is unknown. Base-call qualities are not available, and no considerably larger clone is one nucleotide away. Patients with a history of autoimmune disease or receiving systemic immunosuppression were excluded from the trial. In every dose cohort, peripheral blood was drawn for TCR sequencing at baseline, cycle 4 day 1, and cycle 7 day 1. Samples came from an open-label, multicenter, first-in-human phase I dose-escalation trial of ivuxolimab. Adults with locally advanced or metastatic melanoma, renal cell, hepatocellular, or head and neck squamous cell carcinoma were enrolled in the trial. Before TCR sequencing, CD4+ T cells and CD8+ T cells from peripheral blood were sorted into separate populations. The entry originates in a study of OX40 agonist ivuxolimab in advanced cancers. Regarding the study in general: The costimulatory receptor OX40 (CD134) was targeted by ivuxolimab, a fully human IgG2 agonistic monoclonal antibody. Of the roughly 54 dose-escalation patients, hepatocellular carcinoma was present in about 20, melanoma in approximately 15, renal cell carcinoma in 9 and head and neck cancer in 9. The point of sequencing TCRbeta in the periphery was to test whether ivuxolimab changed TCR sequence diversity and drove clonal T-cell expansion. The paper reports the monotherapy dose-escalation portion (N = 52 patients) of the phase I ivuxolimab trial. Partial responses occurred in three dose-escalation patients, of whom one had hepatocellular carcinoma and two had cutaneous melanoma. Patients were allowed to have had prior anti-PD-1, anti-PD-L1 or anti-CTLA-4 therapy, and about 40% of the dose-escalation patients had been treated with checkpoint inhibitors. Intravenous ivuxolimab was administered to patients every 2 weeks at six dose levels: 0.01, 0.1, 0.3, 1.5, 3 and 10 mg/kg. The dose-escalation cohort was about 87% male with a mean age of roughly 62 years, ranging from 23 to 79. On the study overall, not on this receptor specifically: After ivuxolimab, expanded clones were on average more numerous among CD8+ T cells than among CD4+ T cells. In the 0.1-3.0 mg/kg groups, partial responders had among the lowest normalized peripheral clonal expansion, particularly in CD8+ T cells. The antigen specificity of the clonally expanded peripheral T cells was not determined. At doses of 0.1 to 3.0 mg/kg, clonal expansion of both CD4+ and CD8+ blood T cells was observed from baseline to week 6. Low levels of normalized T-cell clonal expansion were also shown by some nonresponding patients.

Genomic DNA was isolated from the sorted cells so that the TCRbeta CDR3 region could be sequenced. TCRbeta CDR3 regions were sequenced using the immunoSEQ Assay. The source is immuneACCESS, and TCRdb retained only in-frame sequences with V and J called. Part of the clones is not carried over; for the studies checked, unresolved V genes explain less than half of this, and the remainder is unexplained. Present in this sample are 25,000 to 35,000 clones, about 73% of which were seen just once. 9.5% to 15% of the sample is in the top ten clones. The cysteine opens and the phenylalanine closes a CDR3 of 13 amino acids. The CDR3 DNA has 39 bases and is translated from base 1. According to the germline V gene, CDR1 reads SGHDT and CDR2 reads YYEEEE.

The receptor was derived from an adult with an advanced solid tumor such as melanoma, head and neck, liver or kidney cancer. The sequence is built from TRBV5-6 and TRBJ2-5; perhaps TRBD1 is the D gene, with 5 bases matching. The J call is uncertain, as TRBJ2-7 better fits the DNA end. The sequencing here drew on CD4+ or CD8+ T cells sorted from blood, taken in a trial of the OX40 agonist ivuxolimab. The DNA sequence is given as TGTGCCAGCAGCTTGGGACAGAACTACGAGCAGTACTTC. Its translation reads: CASSLGQNYEQYF.